The rows below give T cell receptor beta chains drawn from one sample of a study of blood T cell repertoires in COVID-19. Generated by immunoSEQ multiplex PCR, the TCRdb table keeps only in-frame clones and is missing some. The sample records approximately 250,000 clones, 85% being singletons. The specimen was PBMCs or T cells enriched from blood (not recorded which). All receptors come from a woman aged 50 to 60 with acute COVID-19. CDR3s include the opening cysteine and the closing phenylalanine or tryptophan. Fields, in order: J gene, clone size, V gene, CDR3 protein. Some rows mark clone size as missing; the rest say once, few, many or name a class of expanded clone.

>TRBJ2-7|-|TRBV7-8
CASSSLTGGDEQYF
>TRBJ2-1|-|TRBV11-2
CASSSLSGVSYNEQFF
>TRBJ1-1|few|TRBV7-9
CASSRDNMNTEAFF
>TRBJ2-3|-|TRBV4-3
CASSQDGQGADTQYF
>TRBJ1-4|once|TRBV5-8
CASSLGRVGRNEKLFF
>TRBJ1-3|-|TRBV11-2
CASSLAGTRGNTIYF
>TRBJ2-5|-|TRBV7-8
CASSPATGPQETQYF
>TRBJ2-2|-|TRBV27
CASRGQGAGELFF
>TRBJ2-3|once|TRBV6-1
CASSEVGASRTDTQYF
>TRBJ1-1|-|TRBV7-2
CASSLGENTEAFF
>TRBJ2-3|-|TRBV5-8
CASSLRRGSFSTDTQYF
>TRBJ1-1|few|TRBV5-1
CASSYGGSRSEAFF
>TRBJ1-4|-|TRBV6-5
CASRQGAGELFF
>TRBJ1-1|-|TRBV18
CASSPSPGQEGENTEAFF
>TRBJ2-1|-|TRBV19
CASSIPGLAWNEQFF
>TRBJ2-1|-|TRBV30
CAWTGRGGSSYNEQFF
>TRBJ1-2|-|TRBV28
CASSFGDRGSYTF
>TRBJ2-1|once|TRBV7-3
CASSLTLQVSVDEQFF
>TRBJ1-2|-|TRBV27
CASSLSGGRGYTF